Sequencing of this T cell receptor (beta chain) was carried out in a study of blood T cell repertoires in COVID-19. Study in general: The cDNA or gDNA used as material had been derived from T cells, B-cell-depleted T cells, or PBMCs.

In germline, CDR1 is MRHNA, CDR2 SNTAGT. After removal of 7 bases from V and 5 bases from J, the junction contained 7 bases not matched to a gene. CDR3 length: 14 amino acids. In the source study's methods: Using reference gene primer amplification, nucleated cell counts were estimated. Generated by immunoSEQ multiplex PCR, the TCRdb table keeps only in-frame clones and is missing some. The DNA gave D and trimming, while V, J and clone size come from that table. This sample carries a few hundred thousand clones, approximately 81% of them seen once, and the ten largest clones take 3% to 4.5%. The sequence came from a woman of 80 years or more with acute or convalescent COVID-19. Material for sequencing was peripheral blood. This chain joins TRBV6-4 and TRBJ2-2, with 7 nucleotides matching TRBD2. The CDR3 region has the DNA TGTGCCAGCACCCCCCAAGCGGGGACCGGGGAGCTGTTTTTT. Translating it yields CASTPQAGTGELFF.